This T cell receptor beta chain was recorded in a study of PD-1 blockade in classical Hodgkin lymphoma. Points from the study as a whole: Reasons behind the repertoire differences stay unclear, perhaps disease activity or earlier therapy. Exclusion removed patients who began nivolumab under 1 year after ASCT. The CD4+ diversity rise by C4D1 was clearest in complete responders. Baseline TCR diversity was reportedly lower in newly diagnosed patients than in healthy donors. It was reported as lower still in relapsed/refractory patients.

The sample's time point: cycle 4 day 1 (C4D1), after less than 7 weeks of nivolumab. The patients all showed relapse after autologous stem cell transplantation, while their brentuximab vedotin exposure varied. The V gene's germline CDR1 is SNHLY and CDR2 FYNNEI. V lost 4 bases and J lost 4; bases outside the gene matches: 2. The CDR3 is 14 residues long. Worth noting for this clone: What it recognizes is unknown.

Only in-frame clones appear in the TCRdb table, and some are missing; sequencing was by immunoSEQ multiplex PCR. The data show around 93,000 clones, roughly 78% seen once. The receptor was derived from a human donor with classical Hodgkin lymphoma. Sequencing used peripheral blood mononuclear cells (PBMCs), obtained before the fourth cycle of nivolumab. The chain joins TRBV2 to TRBJ2-2; 8 nucleotides align to TRBD1. The CDR3 coding sequence is TGTGCCAGCAGTGGACAGGGGATCACCGGGGAGCTGTTTTTT. Its translation: CASSGQGITGELFF.